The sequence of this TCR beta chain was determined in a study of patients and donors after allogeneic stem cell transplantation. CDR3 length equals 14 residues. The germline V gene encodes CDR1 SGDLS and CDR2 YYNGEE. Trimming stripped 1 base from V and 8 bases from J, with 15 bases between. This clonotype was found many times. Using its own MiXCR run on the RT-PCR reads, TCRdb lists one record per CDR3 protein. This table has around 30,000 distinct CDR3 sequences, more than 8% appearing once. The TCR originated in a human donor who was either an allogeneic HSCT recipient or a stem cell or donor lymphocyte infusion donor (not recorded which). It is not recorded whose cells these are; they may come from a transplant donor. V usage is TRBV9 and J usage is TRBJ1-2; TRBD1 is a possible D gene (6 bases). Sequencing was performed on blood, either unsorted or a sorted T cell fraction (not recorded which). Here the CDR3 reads CASSVRDTGRGYTF. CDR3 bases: TGTGCCAGCAGCGTAAGGGACACCGGACGGGGCTACACCTTC.